This T cell receptor (beta chain) was identified in a study of control samples from healthy donors and cancer patients. Trimming cost V 5 bases and J 4 bases, with 8 bases left between them. This CDR3 is built from 12 residues. Germline V CDR1 and CDR2: MDHEN, SYDVKM. The data were produced by immunoSEQ multiplex PCR, yet TCRdb's version contains in-frame clones alone and is incomplete. This sample carries about 220,000 clones, around 94% of them seen once, and the ten largest clones take approximately 1.4%. Sequences were obtained from blood. The TCR comes from a man in his fifties in good health. The gene calls are TRBV28 and TRBJ1-2; no definite D call. The CDR3 DNA follows: TGTGCCAGCAGTCCAATTGCCTATGGCTACACCTTC. Its protein is CASSPIAYGYTF.